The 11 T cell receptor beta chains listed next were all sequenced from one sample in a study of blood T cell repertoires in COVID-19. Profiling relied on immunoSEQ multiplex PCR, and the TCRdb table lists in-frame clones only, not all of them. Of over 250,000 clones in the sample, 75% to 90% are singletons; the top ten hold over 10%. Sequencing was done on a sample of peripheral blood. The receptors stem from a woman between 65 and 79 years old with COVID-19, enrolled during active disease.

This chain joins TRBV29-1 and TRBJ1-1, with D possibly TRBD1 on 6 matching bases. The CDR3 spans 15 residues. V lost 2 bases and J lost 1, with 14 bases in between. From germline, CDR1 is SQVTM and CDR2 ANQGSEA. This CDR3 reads CSVEPTGHANTEAFF. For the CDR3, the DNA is TGCAGCGTTGAACCCACGGGACACGCGAACACTGAAGCTTTCTTT. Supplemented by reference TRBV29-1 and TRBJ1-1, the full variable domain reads SAVISQKPSRDICQRGTSLTIQCQVDSQVTMMFWYRQQPGQSLTLIATANQGSEATYESGFVIDKFPISRPNLTFSTLTVSNMSPEDSSIYLCSVEPTGHANTEAFFGQGTRLTVV.

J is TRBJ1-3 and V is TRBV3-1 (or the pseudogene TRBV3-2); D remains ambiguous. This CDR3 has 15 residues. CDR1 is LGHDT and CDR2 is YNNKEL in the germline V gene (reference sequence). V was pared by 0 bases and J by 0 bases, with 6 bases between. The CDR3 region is CASSQDFGSGNTIYF. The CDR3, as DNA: TGTGCCAGCAGCCAAGATTTCGGCTCTGGAAACACCATATATTTT.

The CDR3 here is CASSLGQGAYGYTF. For the CDR3, the DNA is TGTGCCAGCAGCCTGGGACAGGGGGCTTATGGCTACACCTTC. The chain employs TRBV7-9 and TRBJ1-2; 12 bases match TRBD1. CDR3 length: 14 residues. Losses at the gene ends were 5 bases for V and 5 bases for J; bases not matched to a gene: 3. Germline V gene sequence: CDR1 SEHNR, CDR2 FQNEAQ (reference sequence).

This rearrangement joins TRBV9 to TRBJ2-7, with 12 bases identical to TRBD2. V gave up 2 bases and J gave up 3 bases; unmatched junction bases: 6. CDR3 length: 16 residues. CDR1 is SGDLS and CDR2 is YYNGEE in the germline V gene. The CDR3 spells CASSVGLAGKSYEQYF. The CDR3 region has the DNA TGTGCCAGCAGCGTTGGACTAGCGGGGAAAAGCTACGAGCAGTACTTC.

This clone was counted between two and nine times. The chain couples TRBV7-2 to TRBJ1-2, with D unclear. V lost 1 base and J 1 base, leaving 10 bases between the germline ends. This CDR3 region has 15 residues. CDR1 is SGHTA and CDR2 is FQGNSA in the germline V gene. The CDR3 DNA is TGTGCCAGCAGCTTAGTCAGTGGCAGTAACTATGGCTACACCTTC. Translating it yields CASSLVSGSNYGYTF.

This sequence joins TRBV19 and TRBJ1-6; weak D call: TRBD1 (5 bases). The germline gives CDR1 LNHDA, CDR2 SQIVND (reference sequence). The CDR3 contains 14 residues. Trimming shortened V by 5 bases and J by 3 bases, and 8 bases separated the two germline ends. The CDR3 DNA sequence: TGTGCCAGTAGTGTGGGGGGCTATAATTCACCCCTCCACTTT. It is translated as CASSVGGYNSPLHF.

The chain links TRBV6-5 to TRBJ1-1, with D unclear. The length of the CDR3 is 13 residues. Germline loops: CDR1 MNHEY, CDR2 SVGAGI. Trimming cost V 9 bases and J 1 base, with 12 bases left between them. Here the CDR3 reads CASPLEGNTEAFF. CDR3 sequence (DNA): TGTGCCAGTCCGTTAGAGGGGAACACTGAAGCTTTCTTT.

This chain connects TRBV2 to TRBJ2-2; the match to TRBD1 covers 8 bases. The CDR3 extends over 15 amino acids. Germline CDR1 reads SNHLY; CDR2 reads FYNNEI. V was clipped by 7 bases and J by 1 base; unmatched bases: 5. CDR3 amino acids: CASTRTGKNTGELFF. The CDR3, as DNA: TGTGCCAGCACTAGGACAGGGAAGAACACCGGGGAGCTGTTTTTT.

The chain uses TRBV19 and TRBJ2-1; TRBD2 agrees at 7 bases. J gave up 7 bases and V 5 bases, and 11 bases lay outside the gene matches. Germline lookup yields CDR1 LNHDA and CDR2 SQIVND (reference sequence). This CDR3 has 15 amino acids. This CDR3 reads CASSYGAGWENEQFF. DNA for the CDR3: TGTGCCAGTAGTTACGGAGCGGGGTGGGAGAATGAGCAGTTCTTC.

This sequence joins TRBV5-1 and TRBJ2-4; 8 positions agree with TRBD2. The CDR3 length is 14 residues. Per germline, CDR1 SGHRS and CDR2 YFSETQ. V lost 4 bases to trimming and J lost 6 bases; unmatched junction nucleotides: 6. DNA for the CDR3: TGCGCCAGCAGCCCGGGACTAGTCCCAAACATTCAGTACTTC. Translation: CASSPGLVPNIQYF.

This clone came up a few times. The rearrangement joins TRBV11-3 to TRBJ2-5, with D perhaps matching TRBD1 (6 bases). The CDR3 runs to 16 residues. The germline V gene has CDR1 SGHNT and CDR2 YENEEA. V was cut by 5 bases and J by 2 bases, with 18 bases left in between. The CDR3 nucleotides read TGTGCCAGCAGCCTCTCCTCGTCGGGGACACAAGAGACCCAGTACTTC. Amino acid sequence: CASSLSSSGTQETQYF.